This T cell receptor beta chain is drawn from a study of blood T cell repertoires in COVID-19. Profiled with immunoSEQ multiplex PCR; TCRdb holds only in-frame clones, not every one. The table records about 60,000 clones, roughly 85% of them present only once. The length of the CDR3 is 13 residues. In germline, CDR1 is LGHDT, CDR2 YNNKEL (reference sequence). V was trimmed by 4 bases and J by 8 bases, leaving 12 bases between them. This rearrangement joins TRBV3-1 (or the pseudogene TRBV3-2) to TRBJ2-1; D is ambiguous. Material: peripheral blood. The sequence came from a human donor in a cohort sampled during active COVID-19. The CDR3 DNA follows: TGTGCCAGCAGCCGTGACTTAGTGGATGAGCAGTTCTTC. This encodes CASSRDLVDEQFF.